Listed here are 13 T cell receptor beta chains from one sample, sequenced in a study of T cell repertoires in cytomegalovirus infection. No antigen is known for these receptors. TCRdb redid the calling of the reads with MiXCR, one entry per CDR3 protein. The sample carries roughly 110,000 distinct CDR3 sequences, 9.5% to 13% recorded once. Material for sequencing was PBMCs, sequenced either directly or after in vitro stimulation (not recorded which). The source of these receptors is a human donor in good health (CMV status not recorded). Some clones in this sample may be carry-over from other donors' samples.

Details on this clonotype: This may come from a read error, since a much larger clone is one base off. This rearrangement joins TRBV28 to TRBJ1-6; D perhaps matches TRBD1 (5 bases). V lost 10 bases, J lost 11 bases, and 21 bases lay in between. The CDR3 spans 14 residues. Germline V gene lookup returns CDR1 MDHEN and CDR2 SYDVKM. The CDR3 sequence: CATSGPQPITPLHF. CDR3 coding DNA: TGTGCCACCTCGGGGCCCCAACCAATTACACCCCTCCACTTT.

This clonotype appeared many times. This chain links TRBV7-2 with TRBJ2-7; 10 bases line up with TRBD2. CDR1 and CDR2 (germline): SGHTA, FQGNSA. Unmatched junction bases numbered 3, after V lost 1 base and J lost 3 bases. The CDR3 is 15 residues long. Written as DNA, the CDR3 is TGTGCCAGCAGCTTAGGGACTAGCGGATACTACGAGCAGTACTTC. It specifies CASSLGTSGYYEQYF.

For this clonotype: This sequence may be a read error, since a much larger clone differs from it by one base. This chain connects TRBV11-2 to TRBJ2-7; 9 positions agree with TRBD2. The germline V gene encodes CDR1 SGHAT and CDR2 FQNNGV. The CDR3 loop spans 15 amino acids. CDR3 DNA sequence: TGTGCCAGCAGCTTAGGAGCTAGCGGGGCCTACGAGCAGCACGTC. Residues: CASSLGASGAYEQHV.

This clonotype was seen ten or more times. The chain recombines TRBV6-6 with TRBJ1-1, with unresolved D. The CDR3 totals 14 residues. CDR1 and CDR2 (germline): MNHNY, SVGAGI (reference sequence). V lost 5 bases and J lost 5, with 15 bases in between. CDR3 amino acids: CASSLKTRETEAFF. The CDR3 region has the DNA TGTGCCAGCAGTCTAAAGACTAGGGAGACTGAAGCTTTCTTT.

This clonotype was seen only a few times. This sequence joins TRBV29-1 and TRBJ2-1, with TRBD2 as a possible D gene (6 bases). CDR3 size: 13 residues. The germline V gene has CDR1 SQVTM and CDR2 ANQGSEA. V lost 6 bases and J 6 bases, leaving 15 bases between the germline ends. Written as DNA, the CDR3 is TGCAGCGTCCGTGACGGGGGACTCAATGAGCAGTTCTTC. Translation gives CSVRDGGLNEQFF.

V and J are TRBV27 and TRBJ2-3, with D possibly being TRBD2 (5 bases). CDR1 and CDR2 (germline): MNHEY, SMNVEV (reference sequence). This CDR3 has 15 residues. With 3 bases removed from V and 5 bases from J, the gap between germline ends came to 15 bases. This CDR3 is CASSFLTGIEDTQYF. The CDR3, as DNA: TGTGCCAGCAGTTTCCTCACCGGGATAGAAGATACGCAGTATTTT.

This clonotype was seen repeatedly, ten times or more. The rearrangement uses TRBV7-9 and TRBJ2-6; D unresolved. Germline CDR1 is SEHNR and CDR2 is FQNEAQ (reference sequence). V lost 8 bases and J lost 0, with 8 bases in between. The CDR3 has 14 amino acids. The CDR3 is CASLVSSGANVLTF. The CDR3 DNA reads TGTGCCAGCTTGGTTAGCTCTGGGGCCAACGTCCTGACTTTC.

This clonotype was observed at least ten times. CDR3: CASLPPSGSSHNEQFF. CDR3 coding DNA: TGTGCCAGCCTTCCGCCTAGCGGGAGTTCCCACAATGAGCAGTTCTTC. The chain employs TRBV28 and TRBJ2-1, with 10 bases matching TRBD2. The length of the CDR3 is 16 residues. Germline V lookup: CDR1 MDHEN, CDR2 SYDVKM. The trim removed 8 bases at V and 5 bases at J, leaving 12 bases unmatched.

The chain recombines TRBV20-1 with TRBJ2-3; 8 bases are a match to TRBD2. V gave up 6 bases and J gave up 6 bases; unmatched junction bases: 11. From germline, CDR1 is DFQATT and CDR2 SNEGSKA (reference sequence). This CDR3 region has 14 residues. The DNA for the CDR3 is TGCAGTGCCCAGGACCCGGGAGGGTCGGATACGCAGTATTTT. This gives the protein CSAQDPGGSDTQYF.

The sample holds a few counts of this clonotype. The rearrangement links TRBV7-9 to TRBJ2-7; perhaps TRBD1 as D (6 bases). The CDR3 loop spans 14 amino acids. Trimming cost V 5 bases and J 2 bases, with 13 bases left between them. Germline CDR1 reads SEHNR; CDR2 reads FQNEAQ (reference sequence). In DNA form, the CDR3 reads TGTGCCAGCAGCATACAGGGACCCCCCTACGAGCAGTACTTC. Amino acid sequence: CASSIQGPPYEQYF.

This clonotype has ten or more counts. The chain combines TRBV7-2 with TRBJ2-7; D call uncertain. This CDR3 has 12 residues. Trimming shortened V by 3 bases and J by 2 bases, and 5 bases separated the two germline ends. Germline V gene lookup returns CDR1 SGHTA and CDR2 FQGNSA. Here the CDR3 reads CASSFSTYEQYF. The DNA of the CDR3 is TGTGCCAGCAGCTTTTCTACCTACGAGCAGTACTTC.

This clonotype was seen a few times. CDR3 residues: CATSDLIPGQKETQYF. The DNA for the CDR3 is TGTGCCACCAGTGACCTGATACCGGGACAGAAAGAGACCCAGTACTTC. The V and J genes are TRBV24-1 and TRBJ2-5, with TRBD1 identical over 7 bases. CDR3 size: 16 residues. V shed 4 bases, J shed 3 bases, and the junction held 10 bases outside the gene matches. In germline, CDR1 is KGHDR, CDR2 SFDVKD.

This clonotype was observed at least ten times. The chain links TRBV7-2 to TRBJ1-4; 8 nucleotides align to TRBD1. Unmatched junction bases numbered 7, after V lost 5 bases and J lost 8 bases. This CDR3 has 14 residues. Per germline, CDR1 SGHTA and CDR2 FQGNSA. The CDR3 sequence: CASSQGQGREKLFF. The CDR3 nucleotides are TGTGCCAGCAGCCAAGGACAGGGCAGGGAAAAACTGTTTTTT.